These 21 T cell receptor beta chains were all obtained from the same sample, sequenced in a study of cytomegalovirus exposure and HLA in healthy donors. Repertoires were generated with immunoSEQ multiplex PCR, while TCRdb's copy carries only in-frame clones and drops some. The sample lists approximately 210,000 clones, 70% to 90% occurring once. Sequencing used PBMCs. Receptor source: a woman under 30 in good health and CMV-seronegative.

V is TRBV11-2 and J is TRBJ2-1; possibly TRBD2 for D (6 bases). The CDR3 contains 12 residues. Deletions cut 9 bases from V and 8 bases from J, with 14 bases between. Germline V gene data show CDR1 as SGHAT and CDR2 as FQNNGV. The DNA for the CDR3 is TGTGCCAGTCACATAACGGGAGATGAGCAGTTCTTC. This translates into CASHITGDEQFF.

J is TRBJ2-2 and V is TRBV27; 8 bases match TRBD2. The CDR3 loop spans 15 amino acids. V shed 4 bases and J 3 bases; nucleotides not matched to a gene: 4. CDR1 and CDR2 (germline): MNHEY, SMNVEV (reference sequence). CDR3 protein: CASSYFSGDTGELFF. The CDR3 DNA sequence: TGTGCCAGCAGTTATTTTAGCGGGGACACCGGGGAGCTGTTTTTT.

This chain uses TRBV5-1 with TRBJ2-7; TRBD1 matches at 8 bases. CDR1 and CDR2 from the germline V gene are SGHRS and YFSETQ. The CDR3 runs 14 residues. Trimming cost V 4 bases and J 9 bases; bases outside gene matches: 12. CDR3 in amino acids: CASSPGTGPQGQYF. In DNA form, the CDR3 reads TGCGCCAGCAGCCCCGGGACAGGACCTCAAGGGCAGTACTTC.

In its sample, this clone was seen once. This chain connects TRBV2 to TRBJ2-7; D is ambiguous. This CDR3 spans 12 amino acids. Trimming removed 6 bases from V and 3 bases from J, with 9 bases in between. CDR1 SNHLY and CDR2 FYNNEI come from the germline V gene. As DNA, the CDR3 is TGTGCCAGCAGGCCACTAATCTACGAGCAGTACTTC. It is translated as CASRPLIYEQYF.

The gene calls are TRBV2 and TRBJ1-2, with D possibly being TRBD1 (6 bases). Per germline, CDR1 SNHLY and CDR2 FYNNEI. Trimming stripped 11 bases from V and 4 bases from J, with 20 bases between. CDR3 length: 14 amino acids. The CDR3 DNA reads as TGTGCCGCTTTGGACAGCAACCGTGTCTATGGCTACACCTTC. This translates into CAALDSNRVYGYTF.

The V and J genes are TRBV7-6 and TRBJ1-1; D unclear. From germline, CDR1 is SGHVS and CDR2 FNYEAQ. This CDR3 has 15 amino acids. Between the trimmed V and J ends, which lost 5 bases and 3 bases, there was a span of 16 bases. CDR3 protein: CASSQQEGFHTEAFF. The CDR3 nucleotides read TGTGCCAGCAGCCAGCAGGAGGGATTCCACACTGAAGCTTTCTTT.

The rearrangement joins TRBV28 to TRBJ2-7; D gene unclear. V was clipped by 5 bases and J by 4 bases, with 6 bases between them. This CDR3 has 11 amino acids. CDR1 is MDHEN and CDR2 is SYDVKM in the germline V gene. CDR3 DNA sequence: TGTGCCAGCAGTCCCCATTACGAGCAGTACTTC. Protein sequence: CASSPHYEQYF.

CDR3 loop: CASSSIAGTGGYNEQFF. The CDR3 DNA is TGTGCCAGCAGCTCGATTGCCGGGACAGGGGGCTACAATGAGCAGTTCTTC. The rearrangement uses TRBV13 and TRBJ2-1; TRBD1 matches 11 bases. In germline, CDR1 is PRHDT, CDR2 FYEKMQ (reference sequence). This CDR3 region has 17 residues. V dropped 4 bases and J dropped 3; count of bases not matched to a gene: 8.

This chain connects TRBV5-1 to TRBJ2-2, with 7 bases lining up with TRBD1. The CDR3 sequence is 15 residues long. Losses at the gene ends were 6 bases for V and 1 base for J; bases not matched to a gene: 6. Germline values: CDR1 SGHRS, CDR2 YFSETQ. The CDR3 here is CASNEGAKNTGELFF. CDR3 DNA: TGCGCCAGCAATGAGGGGGCGAAGAACACCGGGGAGCTGTTTTTT. Combining the CDR3 with reference TRBV5-1 and TRBJ2-2 gives the whole variable domain KAGVTQTPRYLIKTRGQQVTLSCSPISGHRSVSWYQQTPGQGLQFLFEYFSETQRNKGNFPGRFSGRQFSNSRSEMNVSTLELGDSALYLCASNEGAKNTGELFFGEGSRLTVL.

V gene TRBV11-2 combines with J gene TRBJ1-2; unclear D gene. The CDR3 is made up of 14 amino acids. The V gene's germline CDR1 is SGHAT and CDR2 FQNNGV. Between the trimmed V and J ends, which lost 6 bases and 8 bases, there was a span of 19 bases. The CDR3: CASSRLRNTEGYTF. DNA for the CDR3: TGTGCCAGCAGTCGTCTTAGAAACACAGAAGGCTACACCTTC.

The chain recombines TRBV5-4 with TRBJ2-2, with TRBD2 identical over 12 bases. Per the germline V gene, CDR1 is SGHNT and CDR2 is YYREEE (reference sequence). The junction had 5 bases not matched to a gene; V was cut back by 4 bases and J by 4 bases. This CDR3 has 16 residues. CDR3 sequence (DNA): TGTGCCAGCAGCGCTAGCGGGAGGGCTGGCACCGGGGAGCTGTTTTTT. This sequence encodes CASSASGRAGTGELFF.

The rearrangement joins TRBV5-3 to TRBJ2-5, with 12 nucleotides matching TRBD1. TRBV5-3 is given ORF status, its function remaining uncertain. The J segment lost 5 bases and the V segment lost 2 bases, leaving 7 bases of the junction unmatched. CDR3 size: 16 residues. This chain's CDR3 is CARSFSGTGGEETQYF. Written as DNA, the CDR3 is TGTGCCAGAAGCTTTTCCGGGACAGGGGGCGAGGAGACCCAGTACTTC.

This sequence joins TRBV4-3 and TRBJ2-1, with D perhaps TRBD2 (6 bases). Germline-derived CDR1 and CDR2 are LGHNA and YSLEER. The V end lost 7 bases, the J end lost 8 bases, and 15 bases lay between the germline ends. The CDR3 contains 13 residues. The chain's CDR3 is CASKTLGGDEQFF. The CDR3 DNA reads as TGCGCCAGCAAAACCTTGGGGGGAGATGAGCAGTTCTTC.

This rearrangement joins TRBV28 to TRBJ2-3; D perhaps matches TRBD2 (5 bases). With 7 bases removed from V and 1 base from J, the gap between germline ends came to 9 bases. The CDR3 contains 13 residues. Per germline, CDR1 MDHEN and CDR2 SYDVKM. As DNA, the CDR3 is TGTGCCAGCAAGGTGGGAGGCACAGATACGCAGTATTTT. This gives the protein CASKVGGTDTQYF.

This chain links TRBV11-2 with TRBJ2-1; tentatively, D is TRBD1 (6 bases). V lost 5 bases to trimming and J lost 2 bases, with 13 bases between them. The CDR3 loop spans 15 amino acids. The germline V gene has CDR1 SGHAT and CDR2 FQNNGV. The CDR3 DNA follows: TGTGCCAGCAGCCGTGAAGGGGGTGCCTACAATGAGCAGTTCTTC. Its protein product is CASSREGGAYNEQFF.

This clone has just a few counts. V is TRBV2 and J is TRBJ2-7, with TRBD1 as a possible D gene (6 bases). The germline V and J ends were trimmed by 5 bases and 1 base, with 9 bases remaining between them. The CDR3 contains 13 residues. Germline CDR1 and CDR2: SNHLY and FYNNEI. The CDR3 nucleotides read TGTGCCAGCAGTACAGGGCCTTCCTACGAGCAGTACTTC. Translated, it gives CASSTGPSYEQYF. The complete variable domain, with remaining parts taken from reference TRBV2 and TRBJ2-7, reads EPEVTQTPSHQVTQMGQEVILRCVPISNHLYFYWYRQILGQKVEFLVSFYNNEISEKSEIFDDQFSVERPDGSNFTLKIRSTKLEDSAMYFCASSTGPSYEQYFGPGTRLTVT.

The chain couples TRBV4-1 to TRBJ2-7; 10 bases fit TRBD2. Germline V gene sequence: CDR1 MGHRA, CDR2 YSYEKL. The CDR3 contains 15 residues. V lost 2 bases and J lost 2; bases outside the gene matches: 3. The CDR3 nucleotides are TGCGCCAGCAGCCAAACCAGCGGGAGGGCCTACGAGCAGTACTTC. This translates into CASSQTSGRAYEQYF.

The chain carries TRBV2 and TRBJ2-7, with 9 bases matching TRBD1. Germline-derived CDR1 and CDR2 are SNHLY and FYNNEI. CDR3 size: 13 residues. Trimming at V came to 6 bases and at J to 9 bases, leaving 9 bases not matched to a gene. The CDR3, as DNA: TGTGCCAGCAGGGGACAGGGTAGTGAGTGGCAGTACTTC. Its translation is CASRGQGSEWQYF.

V and J are TRBV5-1 and TRBJ2-2, with a possible D match to TRBD1 (5 bases). The germline gives CDR1 SGHRS, CDR2 YFSETQ. Between the trimmed V and J ends, which lost 4 bases and 4 bases, there was a span of 8 bases. The CDR3 runs 13 residues. For the CDR3, the DNA is TGCGCCAGCAGCCGAGACAGCACCGGGGAGCTGTTTTTT. This codes for CASSRDSTGELFF.

The chain carries TRBV27 and TRBJ1-5, with unresolved D. Germline CDR1 is MNHEY and CDR2 is SMNVEV (reference sequence). This CDR3 spans 14 amino acids. The V gene lost 2 bases and the J gene lost 9 bases, with 14 bases spanning the gap. CDR3 residues: CASSLQAFGRPQHF. CDR3 DNA: TGTGCCAGCAGTTTACAGGCGTTTGGGAGGCCCCAGCATTTT.

The rearrangement links TRBV19 to TRBJ2-7; 7 bases map to TRBD2. Germline CDR1 LNHDA, CDR2 SQIVND (reference sequence). The V gene end was trimmed by 5 bases and the J gene end by 2 bases; junction bases not matched to a gene: 6. The CDR3 contains 14 residues. The CDR3 nucleotides read TGTGCCAGTAGTTCCGGGAGGCCCCCCTACGAGCAGTACTTC. Protein product: CASSSGRPPYEQYF.